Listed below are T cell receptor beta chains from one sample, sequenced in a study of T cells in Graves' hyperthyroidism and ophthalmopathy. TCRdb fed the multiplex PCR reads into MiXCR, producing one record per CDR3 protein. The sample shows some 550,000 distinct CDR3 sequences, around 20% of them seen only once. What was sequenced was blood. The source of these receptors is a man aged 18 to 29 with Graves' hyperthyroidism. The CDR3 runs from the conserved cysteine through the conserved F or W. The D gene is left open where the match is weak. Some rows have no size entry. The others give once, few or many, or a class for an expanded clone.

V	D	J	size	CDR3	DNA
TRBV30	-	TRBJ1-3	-	CAWVGGTQWTSSGNTIYF	TGTGCCTGGGTTGGTGGGACCCAGTGGACGAGCTCTGGAAACACCATATATTTT
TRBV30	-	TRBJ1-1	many	CAWSIGPYTEAFF	TGTGCCTGGAGTATAGGTCCGTACACTGAAGCTTTCTTT
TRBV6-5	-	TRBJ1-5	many	CASSFVNGTQPQHF	TGTGCCAGCAGTTTCGTAAACGGGACGCAGCCCCAGCATTTT
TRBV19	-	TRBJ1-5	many	CASSITNQPQHF	TGTGCCAGTAGTATTACCAATCAGCCCCAGCATTTT
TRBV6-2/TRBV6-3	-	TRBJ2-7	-	CASSYSRVGAGQPYEQYF	TGTGCCAGCAGTTACTCGAGGGTAGGGGCAGGACAACCCTACGAGCAGTACTTC
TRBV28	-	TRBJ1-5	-	CASSPGVQDLNQPQHF	TGTGCCAGCAGTCCCGGGGTCCAGGACCTCAATCAGCCCCAGCATTTT
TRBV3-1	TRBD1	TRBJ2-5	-	CASSQGGWTGETQYF	TGTGCCAGCAGCCAGGGAGGTTGGACAGGGGAGACCCAGTACTTC
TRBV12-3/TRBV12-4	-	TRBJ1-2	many	CASSFGTNYGYTF	TGTGCCAGCAGTTTCGGGACTAACTATGGCTACACCTTC
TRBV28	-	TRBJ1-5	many	CASSLWVRGPQHF	TGTGCCAGCAGTTTATGGGTGCGAGGCCCCCAGCATTTT
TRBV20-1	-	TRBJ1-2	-	CSASPTGAYGYTF	TGCAGTGCTAGCCCCACAGGAGCCTATGGCTACACCTTC
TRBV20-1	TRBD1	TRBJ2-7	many	CSAVGQVPYEQYF	TGCAGTGCGGTCGGACAGGTCCCCTACGAGCAGTACTTC
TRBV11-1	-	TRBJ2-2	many	CASSSRATGELFF	TGTGCCAGCAGCTCGAGGGCCACCGGGGAGCTGTTTTTT
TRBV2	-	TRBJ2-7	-	CASSYTTYEQCF	TGTGCCAGCAGTTATACAACCTACGAGCAGTGCTTC
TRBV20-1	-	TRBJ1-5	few	CSARPQIDQPQHF	TGCAGTGCCAGACCCCAGATCGATCAGCCCCAGCATTTT
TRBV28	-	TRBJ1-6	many	CASSLGDFYNSPLHF	TGTGCCAGCAGTTTGGGGGACTTCTATAATTCACCCCTCCACTTT
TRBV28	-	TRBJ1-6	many	CASSGTWVDSPLHF	TGTGCCAGCAGCGGTACATGGGTGGATTCACCCCTCCACTTT
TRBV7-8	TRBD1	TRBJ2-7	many	CASTPGTGVEEQYF	TGTGCCAGCACCCCCGGGACAGGGGTCGAGGAGCAGTACTTC
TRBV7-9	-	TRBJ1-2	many	CASSAGTQGGYGYTF	TGTGCCAGCAGTGCTGGTACCCAGGGCGGCTATGGCTACACCTTC
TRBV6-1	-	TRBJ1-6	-	CATGRGRDSPLHF	TGTGCCACGGGGAGGGGTCGGGATTCACCCCTCCACTTT
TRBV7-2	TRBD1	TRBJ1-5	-	CASSSRQGHQPQHF	TGTGCCAGCAGCTCCCGACAGGGTCATCAGCCCCAGCATTTT
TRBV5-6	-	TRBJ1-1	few	CASSFGPTEAFF	TGTGCCAGCAGCTTTGGTCCGACTGAAGCTTTCTTT
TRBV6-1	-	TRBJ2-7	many	CASHDRDPLKITEQYF	TGTGCCAGCCATGACCGAGACCCCTTAAAGATTACCGAGCAGTACTTC
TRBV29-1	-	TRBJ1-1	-	CSVPGWDTEAFF	TGCAGCGTCCCGGGGTGGGACACTGAAGCTTTCTTT
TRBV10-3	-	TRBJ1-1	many	CATQVRDGEGTEAFF	TGTGCCACTCAAGTTAGGGACGGGGAGGGCACTGAAGCTTTCTTT
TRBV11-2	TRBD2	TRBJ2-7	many	CASSSIWTSGDYEQYF	TGTGCCAGCAGCTCGATTTGGACTAGCGGGGATTACGAGCAGTACTTC
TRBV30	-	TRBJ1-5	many	CAWSVGPDQPQHF	TGTGCCTGGAGTGTAGGGCCCGATCAGCCCCAGCATTTT
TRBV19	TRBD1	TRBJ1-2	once	CATLRGGQAPYGYTF	TGTGCCACTCTACGGGGCGGACAGGCACCCTATGGCTACACCTTC
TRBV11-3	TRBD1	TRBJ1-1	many	CASSLDRGEAFF	TGTGCCAGCAGCCTTGACAGGGGAGAAGCTTTCTTT
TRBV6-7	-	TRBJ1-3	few	CASSPGAPGNTIYF	TGTGCCAGCAGTCCAGGGGCTCCTGGAAACACCATATATTTT
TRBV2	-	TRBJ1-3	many	CASSEVSPKGDTIYF	TGTGCCAGCAGTGAAGTTTCTCCAAAGGGAGACACCATATATTTT
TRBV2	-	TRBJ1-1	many	CASRGDTLNTEAFF	TGTGCCAGCAGGGGGGACACCCTGAACACTGAAGCTTTCTTT
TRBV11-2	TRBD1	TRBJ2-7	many	CASSANRGPYYEQYF	TGTGCCAGCAGCGCAAACAGGGGGCCATACTACGAGCAGTACTTC
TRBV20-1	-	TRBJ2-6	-	CSARRVTGANVLTF	TGCAGTGCTCGCAGGGTCACCGGGGCCAACGTCCTGACTTTC
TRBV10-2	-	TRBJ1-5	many	CASSEFGASQPQHF	TGCGCCAGCAGTGAGTTTGGGGCCAGTCAGCCCCAGCATTTT
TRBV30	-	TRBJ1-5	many	CAWSSGSNQPQHF	TGTGCCTGGAGTTCGGGCAGCAATCAGCCCCAGCATTTT
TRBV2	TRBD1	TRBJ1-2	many	CASSSDRGIYGYTF	TGTGCCAGCAGTTCGGACAGGGGGATCTATGGCTACACCTTC
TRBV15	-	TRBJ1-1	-	CATSRDPRDVTEAFF	TGTGCCACCAGCAGAGATCCGAGGGATGTCACTGAAGCTTTCTTT
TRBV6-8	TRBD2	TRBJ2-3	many	CASSWTSGSTDTQYF	TGTGCCAGCAGTTGGACTAGCGGCTCCACAGATACGCAGTATTTT
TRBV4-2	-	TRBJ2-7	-	CASSQAPTGIYEQYF	TGTGCCAGCAGCCAAGCCCCCACAGGGATCTACGAGCAGTACTTC